These T cell receptor beta chains were read from a single sample in a study of T cells in Graves' hyperthyroidism and ophthalmopathy. TCRdb redid the calling of the multiplex PCR reads with MiXCR, one entry per CDR3 protein. The sample includes roughly 510,000 distinct CDR3 sequences, around 20% of them seen just once. The sample was blood. These receptors came from a man between 18 and 35 years old with Graves' hyperthyroidism. Each CDR3 is given with its conserved first and last residue. The D gene is left open where the match is weak. For some rows the clone size is stated as once, few or many, or as a class when expanded; others skip it.

clone_size,cdr3_length,d_call,j_call,v_call,cdr3_nt,cdr3_aa
many,12,NA,TRBJ1-2,TRBV20-1,TGCAGCATTTTATGGGCAGGGAATGGCTACACCTTC,CSILWAGNGYTF
NA,17,TRBD2,TRBJ2-2,TRBV20-1,TGCAGTGCTAGAGACACATCTAGCGGGGTGAACACCGGGGAGCTGTTTTTT,CSARDTSSGVNTGELFF
once,15,NA,TRBJ1-1,TRBV27,TGTGCCAGCAGTTTGGGGCCCGCTATGAACACTGAAGCTTTCTTT,CASSLGPAMNTEAFF
many,13,NA,TRBJ1-1,TRBV19,TGTGCCAGTAGTATAGGAGGACTCCTCGAAGCTTTCTTT,CASSIGGLLEAFF
NA,13,NA,TRBJ1-1,TRBV19,TGTGCCAGTACGGGGAGGTTGTTCACTGAAGCTTTCTTT,CASTGRLFTEAFF
few,13,NA,TRBJ1-2,TRBV19,TGTGCCAGTTCCCAAGGATTCCACTATGGCTACACCTTC,CASSQGFHYGYTF
many,12,NA,TRBJ2-2,TRBV5-1,TGCGCCAGCAGCTCCACAAGGTGGGAGCTGTTTTTT,CASSSTRWELFF
NA,14,NA,TRBJ1-1,TRBV7-9,TGTGCCTGCAGCTCCGGACGGATGAACACTGAAGCTTTCTTT,CACSSGRMNTEAFF
few,14,NA,TRBJ1-4,TRBV20-1,TGCAGTGCTAGAGAGCCGCGGGGGCCTGAAAAACTGTTTTTT,CSAREPRGPEKLFF
many,16,TRBD2,TRBJ2-2,TRBV6-1,TGTGCCAGCGGGGATCCTAGCGGGCAGATCACCGGGGAGCTGTTTTTT,CASGDPSGQITGELFF
many,19,NA,TRBJ1-1,TRBV5-6,TGTGCCAGCAGCTCAACCCCAGGATGGGCCAGACACTTGAACACTGAAGCTTTCTTT,CASSSTPGWARHLNTEAFF
many,14,NA,TRBJ2-5,TRBV6-5,TGTGCCAGCAGTTACTCACGGGTGTCAGAGACCCAGTACTTC,CASSYSRVSETQYF
many,15,TRBD1,TRBJ2-4,TRBV12-3/TRBV12-4,TGTGCCAGCAGCAGGGGGCTCCAGCCAAGTAACATTCAGTACTTC,CASSRGLQPSNIQYF
NA,13,TRBD2,TRBJ2-5,TRBV19,TGTGCCAGTAGTATCGGGGGGGCAGAGACCCAGTACTTC,CASSIGGAETQYF
NA,16,NA,TRBJ1-6,TRBV4-1,TGCGCCAGCAGCCAGTCCCCAGGGTCGCGGAATTCACCCCTCCACTTT,CASSQSPGSRNSPLHF
many,16,NA,TRBJ2-7,TRBV7-8,TGTGCCAGCAGGAACCATAGGGGTGCGAGCTCCTACGAGCAGTACTTC,CASRNHRGASSYEQYF
many,10,TRBD1,TRBJ1-1,TRBV12-3/TRBV12-4,TGTGCCAGCGGACAGGGTGGAGCTTTCTTT,CASGQGGAFF
many,12,NA,TRBJ1-2,TRBV12-3/TRBV12-4,TGTGCCAGCAGCACCCACAGGGAGGGCTACACCTTC,CASSTHREGYTF
NA,11,NA,TRBJ2-7,TRBV20-1,TGCAGTGCAACGGCTGCTGGAGAGCAGTACTTC,CSATAAGEQYF
many,13,NA,TRBJ2-7,TRBV6-5,TGTGCCAGCACCGACAGGTTTGGTCGCGAGCAGTACTTC,CASTDRFGREQYF
few,13,NA,TRBJ2-5,TRBV19,TGTGCCAGTAGTATTTCACAGATAGAGACCCAGTACTTC,CASSISQIETQYF
NA,14,TRBD1,TRBJ1-2,TRBV12-3/TRBV12-4,TGTGCCAGCAGTTTTTTGTCAGGGGGAGATGGCTACACCTTC,CASSFLSGGDGYTF
many,11,NA,TRBJ1-1,TRBV30,TGTGCCTGGAGTGACCTGGGGCTTGCTTTCTTT,CAWSDLGLAFF
NA,17,NA,TRBJ2-6,TRBV3-1,TGTGCCAGCAGCCACGTAGACAGTAGCTCTGGGGCCAACGTCCTGACTTTC,CASSHVDSSSGANVLTF
NA,14,TRBD1,TRBJ1-2,TRBV19,TGTGCCAGTAGCCCGGACAGGACTTTTTACGGCTACACCTTC,CASSPDRTFYGYTF
many,18,NA,TRBJ2-7,TRBV11-2,TGTGCCAGCAGCTTAGGACTGGGGAGGGGAGGGGGCCTCTACGAGCAGTACTTC,CASSLGLGRGGGLYEQYF
many,14,NA,TRBJ2-2,TRBV3-1,TGTGCCAGCAGCCTCAACAGGGCGACCGGGGAGCTGTTTTTT,CASSLNRATGELFF
many,13,NA,TRBJ2-7,TRBV6-5,TGTGCCAGCAGTTCTACGGGACATTCCGAGCAGTACTTC,CASSSTGHSEQYF
many,13,NA,TRBJ1-2,TRBV6-5,TGTGCCAGCAGTTATGAGGAATACTATGGCTACACCTTC,CASSYEEYYGYTF
many,15,TRBD1,TRBJ1-5,TRBV12-3/TRBV12-4,TGTGCCAGCAGCCGAACAGGGGCGATCAATCAGCCCCAGCATTTT,CASSRTGAINQPQHF
many,15,TRBD2,TRBJ2-2,TRBV11-2,TGTGCCAGCAGCCCGGGACTAGCGGGGTACGGGGAGCTGTTTTTT,CASSPGLAGYGELFF
many,16,NA,TRBJ1-5,TRBV19,TGTGCCAGTAGTATTTGGGCAGGCGAGGGCAATCAGCCCCAGCATTTT,CASSIWAGEGNQPQHF
many,14,NA,TRBJ2-7,TRBV6-5,TGTGCCAGCACCTCCGGGACTGAGTCTTACGAGCAGTACTTC,CASTSGTESYEQYF
NA,13,NA,TRBJ1-2,TRBV4-1,TGCGCCAGCAGCCCCCCGAGGGGCCCTCGATTGACCTTC,CASSPPRGPRLTF
many,12,NA,TRBJ1-5,TRBV12-3/TRBV12-4,TGTGCCAGCTCCGAAAGGGGCCAGCCCCAGCATTTT,CASSERGQPQHF
many,16,TRBD1,TRBJ1-2,TRBV2,TGTGCCAGCAGTGTCGGAATCTTACAGGGGAACTATGGCTACACCTTC,CASSVGILQGNYGYTF
many,14,TRBD2,TRBJ2-7,TRBV19,TGTGCCAGTGCCCCGGGGAGGGGAAAATACGAGCAGTACTTC,CASAPGRGKYEQYF
many,16,TRBD2,TRBJ2-5,TRBV4-2,TGTGCCAGCAGCCTCGGACTAGCGGGGGGGCGGGAGACCCAGTACTTC,CASSLGLAGGRETQYF
many,15,TRBD2,TRBJ2-2,TRBV2,TGTGCCAGCAGTCCTTGGACTAGCCGGAGCGGGGAGCTGTTTTTT,CASSPWTSRSGELFF
NA,15,NA,TRBJ1-1,TRBV2,TGTGCCAGCAGTCCCCAGCGGAGCAGGGTGGCTGAAGCTTTCTTT,CASSPQRSRVAEAFF
NA,17,NA,TRBJ2-7,TRBV4-1,TGCGCCAGCAGCCAAGGATTTGGGGAGGGGGCCACCTACGAGCAGTACTTC,CASSQGFGEGATYEQYF
many,11,NA,TRBJ2-4,TRBV6-1,TGTGCCAGCAGCACAGGAAACATTAAGTACTTC,CASSTGNIKYF
NA,12,NA,TRBJ1-5,TRBV6-1,TGTGCCAGCAGAGAAAGATTGCAGCCCCAGCATTTT,CASRERLQPQHF
NA,15,NA,TRBJ2-7,TRBV29-1,TGCAGCGTTGAACCCGAGGGGGGGAAGTCCTACGAGCAGTACTTC,CSVEPEGGKSYEQYF
many,14,NA,TRBJ1-5,TRBV12-3/TRBV12-4,TGTGCCAGCAGGCCGGGGTCCTTCAATCAGCCCCAGCATTTT,CASRPGSFNQPQHF
few,14,NA,TRBJ1-5,TRBV28,TGTGCCAGCAGCGCCGGAAATGGCAATCAGCCCCAGCATTTT,CASSAGNGNQPQHF
many,14,NA,TRBJ1-1,TRBV9,TGTGCCAGCAGCGCCTCCGGGGGGTACACTGAAGCTTTCTTT,CASSASGGYTEAFF
many,16,NA,TRBJ1-2,TRBV4-1,TGCGCCAGCAGCCAAGCGGGCATCCAGGGGATGTATGGCTACACCTTC,CASSQAGIQGMYGYTF
many,11,NA,TRBJ2-7,TRBV20-1,TGCAGTGCTAGGCACGGCAACGAGCAGTACTTC,CSARHGNEQYF
many,14,NA,TRBJ1-1,TRBV6-1,TGTGCCAGCAGTGAAGCTTATACGAACACTGAAGCTTTCTTT,CASSEAYTNTEAFF
once,14,TRBD1,TRBJ1-2,TRBV7-2,TGTGCCAGCAGCTCACCGGGACAGGGGCATGGCTACACCTTC,CASSSPGQGHGYTF